This T cell receptor beta chain comes out of a study of T cell responses to AZD1222 COVID-19 vaccine. Whole-study findings and limits: The donor cohort was predominantly white British with a female majority, and clonal diversity may have been underestimated. There were repertoire samples only from the period after the peak T cell response. Vaccine-associated CD4 TCRs ranged over spike, dominating at 160-218 and 743-854. Two AZD1222 administrations were followed by greater Spike-specific TCR breadth and depth.

The repertoire was sequenced with immunoSEQ multiplex PCR; TCRdb's copy has only in-frame clones and lacks some. This table has 85,000 to 90,000 clones, about 90% appearing once. V lost 0 bases and J lost 5, with 16 bases in between. CDR3 size: 16 residues. CDR1 is LGHNA, CDR2 YSLEER, per germline. Notes on this clone: Its antigen is currently unknown.

This TCR was recovered from an adult in good health. The chain combines TRBV4-3 with TRBJ1-2; no firm D call. The starting material was peripheral blood, obtained on day 0 of MenACWY control vaccination. CDR3 protein: CASSQEITGLGYGYTF. In nucleotides, the CDR3 is TGCGCCAGCAGCCAAGAAATTACGGGGTTGGGATATGGCTACACCTTC.